One sample yielded the 24 T cell receptor beta chains listed below, sequenced in a study of cytomegalovirus exposure and HLA in healthy donors (dated by TCRdb to between 2016 and 2019). Preparation of the library involved the immunoSEQ multiplex PCR assay. A mixture of 60 forward primers for TCR Vbeta segments and 13 reverse primers for TCR Jbeta segments was used in the multiplex PCR. The table was pulled from immuneACCESS by TCRdb, which kept in-frame rearrangements only. Such tables lose some clones; where checked, under half of the loss comes from unresolved V genes, and the rest has no known cause. Within this sample are around 110,000 clones, with 81% of them counted one time only. Approximately 2% of the sample comes from the top ten. Material for sequencing was PBMCs. The receptors derive from a young man in good health and CMV-seronegative.

The chain is built from TRBV30 and TRBJ2-7; 10 nucleotides line up with TRBD2. CDR3 length equals 12 residues. J was trimmed by 3 bases and V by 5 bases; bases with no gene match: 1. Germline V gene lookup returns CDR1 GTSNPN and CDR2 SVGIG (reference sequence). CDR3 residues: CAWGLAVYEQYF. DNA for the CDR3: TGTGCCTGGGGACTAGCGGTCTACGAGCAGTACTTC. Using reference TRBV30 and TRBJ2-7 for the parts outside the CDR3, the full variable domain is SQTIHQWPATLVQPVGSPLSLECTVEGTSNPNLYWYRQAAGRGLQLLFYSVGIGQISSEVPQNLSASRPQDRQFILSSKKLLLSDSGFYLCAWGLAVYEQYFGPGTRLTVT.

V usage is TRBV2 and J usage is TRBJ1-2; D is undetermined. CDR3 length: 12 amino acids. Trimming took 3 bases from V and 1 from J, leaving 3 bases between them. Germline assignment: CDR1 SNHLY and CDR2 FYNNEI. CDR3 DNA: TGTGCCAGCAGTGACGGTAACTATGGCTACACCTTC. As protein: CASSDGNYGYTF.

The rearrangement uses TRBV6-5 and TRBJ2-1, with D tentatively TRBD1 (6 bases). CDR3 size: 15 residues. V was pared by 8 bases and J by 0 bases, with 14 bases between. Germline CDR1 and CDR2: MNHEY and SVGAGI. The CDR3 reads CASQDSHYSYNEQFF. The CDR3, as DNA: TGTGCCAGCCAGGACAGTCACTACTCCTACAATGAGCAGTTCTTC.

The rearrangement uses TRBV5-1 and TRBJ2-1, with 8 positions matching TRBD2. V was clipped by 3 bases and J by 5 bases; unmatched bases: 13. CDR1 and CDR2 from the germline V gene are SGHRS and YFSETQ. The CDR3 totals 17 residues. The DNA for the CDR3 is TGCGCCAGCAGCTCACGCCAAGCGGGAGTGGGAGACAATGAGCAGTTCTTC. Its protein is CASSSRQAGVGDNEQFF. Full variable domain (missing parts from reference TRBV5-1 and TRBJ2-1): KAGVTQTPRYLIKTRGQQVTLSCSPISGHRSVSWYQQTPGQGLQFLFEYFSETQRNKGNFPGRFSGRQFSNSRSEMNVSTLELGDSALYLCASSSRQAGVGDNEQFFGPGTRLTVL.

The V and J genes are TRBV9 and TRBJ2-5; D is possibly TRBD1 (5 bases). TRBJ2-7 explains the end of the DNA better; the J call may be wrong. CDR1 and CDR2 from the germline V gene are SGDLS and YYNGEE. This CDR3 spans 15 amino acids. CDR3 sequence: CASSPTGLSSYEQYF. The CDR3 DNA reads TGTGCCAGCAGCCCCACAGGCTTGAGCTCCTACGAGCAGTACTTC.

In this sample, this clone turned up a few times. V usage is TRBV4-1 and J usage is TRBJ2-7, with a possible D match to TRBD2 (5 bases). The V gene's germline CDR1 is MGHRA and CDR2 YSYEKL. The length of the CDR3 is 15 residues. V was cut by 2 bases and J by 2 bases, with 13 bases left in between. The DNA of the CDR3 is TGCGCCAGCAGCCAATTCGCCGGGATCACCTACGAGCAGTACTTC. Translated, it gives CASSQFAGITYEQYF.

The chain combines TRBV5-1 with TRBJ2-5, with D possibly matching TRBD1 (5 bases). V shed 1 base and J shed 5 bases, with 6 bases lying between them. The CDR3 covers 12 residues. The germline V gene encodes CDR1 SGHRS and CDR2 YFSETQ. The CDR3 DNA follows: TGCGCCAGCAGCTTGCAGGGTGAGACCCAGTACTTC. Its protein product is CASSLQGETQYF. The full variable domain, with the rest looked up from reference TRBV5-1 and TRBJ2-5, is KAGVTQTPRYLIKTRGQQVTLSCSPISGHRSVSWYQQTPGQGLQFLFEYFSETQRNKGNFPGRFSGRQFSNSRSEMNVSTLELGDSALYLCASSLQGETQYFGPGTRLLVL.

This clone was picked up many times. J is TRBJ2-7 and V is TRBV6-5; TRBD2 is a possible D gene (5 bases). Germline lookup yields CDR1 MNHEY and CDR2 SVGAGI. The CDR3 is 13 amino acids. The ends were cut back, 0 bases at V and 9 bases at J, with 12 bases in the middle. CDR3 loop: CASSYSQRRGQYF. The CDR3 DNA is TGTGCCAGCAGTTACTCTCAAAGACGGGGGCAGTACTTC.

This sequence joins TRBV13 and TRBJ1-2; 9 bases match TRBD1. The germline CDR1 and CDR2 sequences are PRHDT and FYEKMQ (reference sequence). The CDR3 loop spans 16 amino acids. Trimming removed 0 bases from V and 6 bases from J; junction bases left unmatched: 8. The DNA for the CDR3 is TGTGCCAGCAGCTTAGGCCGTTCACGACAGGGGGATGGCTACACCTTC. Protein sequence: CASSLGRSRQGDGYTF.

The chain is built from TRBV19 and TRBJ1-2, with D tentatively TRBD1 (5 bases). Germline V CDR1 and CDR2: LNHDA, SQIVND (reference sequence). The CDR3 length is 13 residues. The ends were cut back, 9 bases at V and 4 bases at J, with 15 bases in the middle. CDR3 coding DNA: TGTGCCAGCCTCGGGCGGGGGGGCTATGGCTACACCTTC. Encoded protein: CASLGRGGYGYTF.

In this sample, this clone turned up a few times. This rearrangement joins TRBV4-1 to TRBJ1-5; D remains ambiguous. This CDR3 contains 17 residues. The V and J ends lost 8 bases and 7 bases respectively, with 27 bases between them. Germline CDR1 MGHRA, CDR2 YSYEKL. This chain's CDR3 is CASSRVSLGWWRQPQHF. The CDR3 nucleotides read TGCGCCAGCTCCCGCGTGTCATTGGGGTGGTGGAGGCAGCCCCAGCATTTT.

This sequence joins TRBV18 and TRBJ1-5; 8 positions match TRBD1. The CDR3 sequence is 16 residues long. V gave up 5 bases and J gave up 2 bases; unmatched junction bases: 8. CDR1 is KGHSH and CDR2 is LQKENI in the germline V gene. CDR3 DNA sequence: TGTGCCAGCTCAAACAGACAGGGGAGGCGCAATCAGCCCCAGCATTTT. The encoded protein is CASSNRQGRRNQPQHF.

This chain links TRBV5-4 with TRBJ1-1, with a tentative D call TRBD1 (6 bases). Germline values: CDR1 SGHNT, CDR2 YYREEE (reference sequence). Trimming cost V 4 bases and J 0 bases, with 13 bases left between them. This CDR3 has 15 amino acids. CDR3 nucleotides: TGTGCCAGCAGCGGACAGCATTCTATGAACACTGAAGCTTTCTTT. As protein: CASSGQHSMNTEAFF.

In its sample, this clone was seen once. The chain is built from TRBV29-1 and TRBJ2-5; weak D call: TRBD2 (7 bases). Per the germline V gene, CDR1 is SQVTM and CDR2 is ANQGSEA. This CDR3 comprises 13 residues. V gave up 5 bases and J gave up 5 bases, with 15 bases separating them. CDR3 sequence reads: CSVLGGPRETQYF. DNA for the CDR3: TGCAGCGTTCTCGGGGGGCCTCGGGAGACCCAGTACTTC.

The table lists this clone with a few counts. The V and J genes are TRBV6-1 and TRBJ2-3; possible D gene TRBD1, 6 bases. The germline V gene has CDR1 MNHNS and CDR2 SASEGT. The CDR3 loop spans 13 amino acids. The V end was cut by 7 bases, the J end by 3 bases, with 11 bases between. CDR3 in DNA: TGTGCCAGCAATTTCCAGGGGACAGATACGCAGTATTTT. Its translation: CASNFQGTDTQYF.

CDR3 in amino acids: CASSLEGLGVGEQFF. In nucleotides, the CDR3 is TGTGCCAGCAGCTTAGAGGGACTAGGCGTCGGTGAGCAGTTCTTC. The chain joins TRBV7-6 to TRBJ2-1; 8 positions agree with TRBD2. CDR1 and CDR2 (germline): SGHVS, FNYEAQ. The CDR3 is 15 residues long. The J segment lost 9 bases and the V segment lost 1 base, leaving 8 bases of the junction unmatched.

The CDR3 protein is CSVPGSSGANVLTF. CDR3 coding DNA: TGCAGCGTCCCGGGAAGCTCTGGGGCCAACGTCCTGACTTTC. The genes are TRBV29-1 and TRBJ2-6; the D gene is possibly TRBD2 (5 bases). V was cut by 6 bases and J by 0 bases, with 9 bases left in between. The germline V gene encodes CDR1 SQVTM and CDR2 ANQGSEA. The CDR3 is 14 amino acids. Using reference TRBV29-1 and TRBJ2-6 for the parts outside the CDR3, the full variable domain is SAVISQKPSRDICQRGTSLTIQCQVDSQVTMMFWYRQQPGQSLTLIATANQGSEATYESGFVIDKFPISRPNLTFSTLTVSNMSPEDSSIYLCSVPGSSGANVLTFGAGSRLTVL.

The chain is built from TRBV4-1 and TRBJ2-2; D is possibly TRBD1 (5 bases). This CDR3 has 16 residues. V lost 6 bases to trimming and J lost 2 bases, with 16 bases between them. Germline CDR1 reads MGHRA; CDR2 reads YSYEKL. The CDR3 sequence: CASRRHLGDNTGELFF. In nucleotides, the CDR3 is TGCGCCAGCAGGCGGCATTTAGGGGATAACACCGGGGAGCTGTTTTTT.

The chain links TRBV27 to TRBJ1-5; TRBD1 agrees at 9 bases. The CDR3 has 14 residues. With V trimmed by 4 bases and J by 3 bases, 1 base remained unmatched. The germline CDR1 and CDR2 sequences are MNHEY and SMNVEV (reference sequence). In DNA, the CDR3 is TGTGCCAGCAGTTGGGACAGGGACAATCAGCCCCAGCATTTT. Its protein is CASSWDRDNQPQHF.

The genes are TRBV5-3 and TRBJ1-5; D unclear. TRBV5-3 is given ORF status, its function remaining uncertain. The CDR3 is 17 residues long. V was trimmed by 0 bases and J by 4 bases, leaving 17 bases between them. The DNA of the CDR3 is TGTGCCAGAAGCTTGGTCACCCCCAGGCAGGAAAATCAGCCCCAGCATTTT. Protein sequence: CARSLVTPRQENQPQHF.

A word on this clone: At one of its ends the junction is not consistent with the germline gene, which may arise from a read error. The chain employs TRBV19 and TRBJ1-6, with D possibly being TRBD1 (6 bases). Germline loops: CDR1 LNHDA, CDR2 SQIVND (reference sequence). The CDR3 totals 14 residues. CDR3 loop: CASSIYHRDSPLHF. The CDR3 nucleotides read TGTGCCAGTAGTATATACCACAGGGATTCGCCCCTCCACTTT.

Written as DNA, the CDR3 is TGTGCCTGGAGTGTAGGACAAAATGAGCAGTTCTTC. This translates into CAWSVGQNEQFF. J is TRBJ2-1 and V is TRBV30, with D perhaps TRBD1 (5 bases). V was shortened by 0 bases and J by 7 bases, with 7 bases between the two germline ends. The CDR3 is made up of 12 amino acids. Germline lookup yields CDR1 GTSNPN and CDR2 SVGIG (reference sequence).

This clone was observed a handful of times. The rearrangement joins TRBV5-5 to TRBJ1-4; unclear D gene. The CDR3 has 13 amino acids. CDR1 and CDR2 (germline): SGHKS, YYEKEE (reference sequence). The V gene lost 0 bases and the J gene lost 8 bases, with 8 bases spanning the gap. The CDR3 reads CASSLVPGEKLFF. The CDR3, as DNA: TGTGCCAGCAGCTTGGTACCAGGAGAAAAACTGTTTTTT.

V is TRBV28 and J is TRBJ1-1, with a weak D call TRBD1 (5 bases). Germline CDR1 reads MDHEN; CDR2 reads SYDVKM. V gave up 6 bases and J gave up 1 base, with 15 bases separating them. The CDR3 runs 15 residues. In DNA form, the CDR3 reads TGTGCCAGCAGCTCCGCCGCGGGGGGGAACACTGAAGCTTTCTTT. This translates into CASSSAAGGNTEAFF. The full variable domain, completed using reference TRBV28 and TRBJ1-1, is DVKVTQSSRYLVKRTGEKVFLECVQDMDHENMFWYRQDPGLGLRLIYFSYDVKMKEKGDIPEGYSVSREKKERFSLILESASTNQTSMYLCASSSAAGGNTEAFFGQGTRLTVV.